The entry below gives a single TCR beta chain sequence along with its context. Its specific antigen is unknown. No base-level quality is on record; no much larger clone is a single base apart. The cohort was made up of several hundred healthy bone marrow donors. At the time of sampling, all cohort members were nominally healthy, though unrecorded immune exposures were likely present. The donor was CMV seronegative and belonged to the group of 352 seronegative cohort members. A peripheral blood sample was provided by each donor, and peripheral blood mononuclear cells were used for TCR beta sequencing. The Qiagen DNeasy Blood Extraction Kit was used to extract genomic DNA from the blood cell samples. These data originate in a study of cytomegalovirus exposure and HLA in healthy donors (dated by TCRdb to about 2017). For context, the study as a whole: In an earlier analysis of under 750 of the donors, 276 Gb of sequence data and 90 million to 120 million unique TCR beta sequences from roughly 190 million T cells were reported. An early release that covered some 630 HLA-typed donors contained about 290 gigabases of sequencing data and tens of millions of unique TCR sequences. The genetic ancestry cluster associated with self-reported Caucasian donors included about four fifths of the roughly 380 genotyped donors. The study aimed to test whether cataloging public T cell receptors could reveal signatures of past pathogen exposure. The study profiled the T cell repertoires of 500 to 800 subjects by immunosequencing and related them to cytomegalovirus serostatus. Along with the approximately 700-subject first cohort, a separate validation cohort of around 120 different subjects was used. To predict cytomegalovirus infection status, the study combined high-throughput TCR immunosequencing, statistical association of individual TCRs with disease status, and machine learning. To study patterns of TCR occurrence, a later analysis re-analyzed previously published TCR beta repertoires from 550 to 800 donors and added high-resolution HLA genotyping. Rather than drawing on any new phenotypic data, the later analysis identified candidate immune exposures from TCR beta sequences and the way those sequences occurred across donors. An earlier analysis of some 600 of the donors applied high-throughput TCR beta sequencing to assess whether each TCR beta V gene segment acted as functional or pseudogenic. Donor age, sex, ethnicity and CMV serostatus were compiled alongside the repertoire data. Genome-wide SNP genotypes for about 55% of the roughly 670 donors were used in a later genetic analysis, which treated that subset as a discovery cohort. Every discovery cohort repertoire had been produced on one sequencing platform. HLA typing covered class I and class II loci at four-digit resolution. Typing coverage differed by locus: A, B, C, DRB1 and DQB1 were typed in roughly 620-630 donors, DQA1 in about 560, DPA1 in 600 to 610, and DPB1 in just under 480. Because of strong linkage in the cohort, roughly five DR-DQ haplotypes were treated as single units for association and clustering. Among about 400 genotyped donors of the cohort, an average of approximately 240,000 unique TCR beta nucleotide sequences was sequenced per donor, of which approximately 18% were non-productive. The investigation overall reported the following: For the cohort, immune exposure information was limited to CMV serostatus. In both the original and validation cohorts, the classifier was reported to diagnose cytomegalovirus status with high specificity and sensitivity. A further reported finding was that TCR beta sequences accurately predicted the HLA-A and HLA-B alleles for most subjects in the first cohort. The earlier analysis of approximately 540 of the donors excluded roughly 17 rarely observed V segments, including chromosome 9 orphons, because counts were too low. The study gave a list of 150 to 200 TCR beta chains associated with cytomegalovirus. In a later analysis, 15,000 to 20,000 TCR beta sequences were associated with specific HLA alleles at a false discovery rate of 0.05. Correlated functional status among segregating V segments might reflect linkage disequilibrium, but an unknown experimental factor could not be ruled out. An earlier analysis of approximately 570 of the donors showed that most TCR beta V segments appeared in productive rearrangements either about 87% or about 30% of the time, which broadly matched IMGT annotations. Strong co-occurrence of HLA alleles, especially DR and DQ, made assigning TCR associations to individual alleles difficult. Roughly uniform sequencing depth across donors was assumed in presence/absence analyses, although this assumption may not hold. A later analysis reported that several top co-occurrence clusters appeared linked to parvovirus B19, influenza, CMV and Epstein-Barr virus. Most TCR sequences were observed very rarely across donors, whereas some public TCRs were present in many individuals. In a later analysis, most CMV-associated TCR beta chains were found to appear HLA-restricted, with HLA associations seemingly driven largely by CMV exposure. Because HLA typing was missing for some donors at each locus, association tests included only the typed subset. In vitro tests confirmed that three of the cytomegalovirus-associated TCR beta chains recognize cytomegalovirus antigens. A later analysis found that TCR association rates varied across HLA loci, with DRB1 alleles showing the most associated TCRs and HLA-C alleles the fewest. Some IMGT-functional V segments, including TRBV6-2 and TRBV6-3, could not be told apart with the 87-base-pair reads, so those segments were excluded. The cohort was sequenced for TCR beta chains only, and without alpha or paired-chain data the features that could be detected were limited. It was suggested by the authors that the approach could potentially be generalized to other disease states and immunological phenotypes. An association between a missense DCLRE1C variant and V-gene and J-gene trimming of TCR beta chains was found in a later genetic analysis and replicated in an independent cohort. In a later analysis, HLA-associated TCR beta chains were found to be more clonally expanded and to have lower generation probabilities than equally common non-associated chains. A cluster of highly shared sequence variants was judged likely to represent a technical artifact of the sequencing pipeline. A later genetic analysis reported fewer N-insertions in productive TCRs among donors in an Asian-associated ancestry cluster than the roughly 700-donor mean.

Trimming removed 4 bases from V and 7 bases from J, leaving 18 bases between the germline ends. Reading from cysteine to phenylalanine, the CDR3 counts 14 amino acids. Solely the CDR3 DNA is kept, with 42 bases framed from the first base. In the germline V gene (reference sequence), CDR1 corresponds to SGHNT and CDR2 to YYREEE. Libraries were prepared through the immunoSEQ multiplex PCR assay. For the multiplex PCR, a mixture combining 60 forward primers for TCR Vbeta segments and 13 reverse primers for TCR Jbeta segments was used. The CDR3 region of rearranged TCR beta genes was amplified from genomic DNA by a multiplex PCR assay. The amplified TCR beta libraries were sequenced on the Illumina HiSeq System as 87-base-pair reads. The original pipeline was this. A later analysis tallied around 87 million unique TCR beta chains across the roughly 610 repertoires, and approximately 12 million of those chains were shared by two or more donors. To remove PCR and sequencing errors, raw reads were error-corrected and collapsed into unique sequences using a nearest-neighbor algorithm that merged closely related sequences. V, D and J gene segments were assigned by aligning CDR3 sequences to IMGT reference sequences. For a sequence to be retained, a match of at least six nucleotides to both a V gene segment and a J gene segment was required. Rearrangements were classified as productive when the CDR3 lacked stop codons and remained in frame with V and J, and all other rearrangements were classified as non-productive. CDR3 was defined by IMGT convention, running from the second conserved V-encoded cysteine to the conserved J-encoded phenylalanine. The earlier analysis of 587 of the donors excluded sequences that lacked an unambiguous match to a single V gene segment. In an earlier analysis of 450 to 750 of the donors, a V segment was called functional when productive rearrangements were above 56.7%, and segregating when the standard deviation between donors exceeded 5%. A statistical classification framework was developed to diagnose cytomegalovirus status using the catalog of TCR beta chain sequences. A later analysis assigned V and J genes by comparing TCR nucleotide sequences with IMGT/GENE-DB human TR gene sequences. In a later analysis, CDR3 sequences and most-parsimonious VDJ recombination scenarios were assigned using the TCRdist pipeline. In a later analysis, each TCR beta chain was defined by its CDR3 amino acid sequence together with its V-gene family, and reads lacking a unique V-gene family were excluded. As a way to deal with suspected cross-contamination and a sequencing artifact, a later analysis dropped over 550 nucleotide sequences that were highly shared and had low generation probability. For each public chain, a later analysis derived a clonal expansion index from normalized ranks of inferred template counts within each repertoire. In a later analysis, generation probabilities were computed using a VDJ recombination model fitted to out-of-frame rearrangements, and the results were checked against IGoR. A later analysis scored TCR-TCR, TCR-HLA and TCR-CMV co-occurrence with hypergeometric tests, applying a repertoire-size bias correction to TCR pairs. A later analysis estimated false discovery rates by permuting HLA or CMV assignments 20 times. In a later analysis, co-occurring TCRs were grouped with DBSCAN, and TCRdist sequence similarity was added when clustering was performed within HLA-allele-positive subsets. For co-occurrence clustering, repertoires with fewer than 30,000 or more than 120,000 public chains were excluded, along with about five repertoires with anomalous nucleotide sharing. This immuneACCESS table, as held by TCRdb, lists in-frame sequences with V and J called but not all clones. Of the missing ones, under half trace to an unresolved V gene in checked studies; the others have no known cause. V, J and clone size reflect that table, while D and trimming were determined from the DNA. This sample lists around 150,000 clones; 79% were detected once. The ten largest make up approximately 2.3% of the sample.

The sample consisted of PBMCs. The clonotype originates from a man in his forties in good health and CMV-seronegative. The V and J genes are TRBV5-4 and TRBJ2-7; the best D guess is TRBD2, with 6 bases matching. The CDR3 here reads CASSPQTGVGEQYF. The sequenced DNA is TGTGCCAGCAGCCCCCAGACGGGAGTAGGGGAGCAGTACTTC.